Each of the 28 T cell receptor beta chains below was sequenced from the same sample in a study of T-cell memory formation after mild COVID-19 (dated by TCRdb to the early 2020s). Receptor amplification or capture employed 5' RACE. Reads for this sample came from an Illumina NovaSeq 6000. Starting from the raw public reads, TCRdb applied fastp trimming at Q25, assembled clones with MiXCR and retained in-frame beta chains. CDR3 protein duplicates are merged, each entry listing the most common genes and DNA. The sample has 250,000 to 350,000 distinct CDR3 sequences on record, approximately 15% of them singletons. Of the sample, more than 20% falls within the top ten clones. Sequencing was performed on PBMCs or a T cell subset sorted from them (not recorded which). These receptors originate from a man aged 18-30 years who had mild COVID-19 (a few samples of this study predate the infection). The sample titles of this study are shuffled in the database, so cell type and time point are left out; the donor was told from shared clones.

The chain links TRBV10-3 to TRBJ1-1; 8 positions agree with TRBD1. This CDR3 contains 16 residues. Germline-derived CDR1 and CDR2 are ENHRY and SYGVKD. V was pared by 4 bases and J by 7 bases, with 14 bases of the junction left unmatched. CDR3 region: CAISGGQGQGRHEAFF. CDR3 nucleotides: TGTGCCATCAGTGGAGGTCAAGGACAGGGACGGCATGAAGCTTTCTTT.

The chain has TRBV5-1 and TRBJ1-1; D possibly corresponds to TRBD1 (6 bases). This CDR3 has 12 amino acids. Deletions cut 4 bases from V and 10 bases from J, with 14 bases between. In germline, CDR1 is SGHRS, CDR2 YFSETQ. CDR3 sequence: CASSPGGGRAFF. The CDR3 DNA reads TGCGCCAGCAGCCCCGGGGGGGGGCGAGCTTTCTTT.

The V gene is TRBV4-1, the J gene TRBJ1-5, with D possibly matching TRBD1 (6 bases). Germline V gene lookup returns CDR1 MGHRA and CDR2 YSYEKL. The CDR3 covers 15 residues. The V end lost 4 bases, the J end lost 1 base, and 11 bases lay between the germline ends. The CDR3 DNA sequence: TGCGCCAGCAGCCCCCTGGACAGAAGCAATCAGCCCCAGCATTTT. Translation: CASSPLDRSNQPQHF.

This clonotype was observed at least ten times. The V call is TRBV6-4, the J call TRBJ2-1, with 11 bases fitting TRBD2. Germline V gene lookup returns CDR1 MRHNA and CDR2 SNTAGT. After removal of 5 bases from V and 4 bases from J, the junction contained 4 bases not matched to a gene. The CDR3 is 15 amino acids. The CDR3 nucleotides are TGTGCCAGCAGTCCGACTAGCGGGGAGTACAATGAGCAGTTCTTC. Amino acid sequence: CASSPTSGEYNEQFF.

A few counts support this clonotype. This chain links TRBV6-6 with TRBJ1-3; the D gene is possibly TRBD1 (6 bases). Per the germline V gene, CDR1 is MNHNY and CDR2 is SVGAGI (reference sequence). The CDR3 spans 14 residues. V was pared by 8 bases and J by 4 bases, with 15 bases between. CDR3: CASRGGGAGNTIYF. The CDR3 DNA is TGTGCCAGCCGAGGGGGGGGCGCCGGAAACACCATATATTTT.

In this sample, this clonotype turned up a few times. The chain recombines TRBV6-2 or TRBV6-3 with TRBJ1-2; D call uncertain. Trimming stripped 5 bases from V and 10 bases from J, with 5 bases between. Germline-derived CDR1 and CDR2 are MNHEY and SVGEGT. The CDR3 has 9 amino acids. This chain's CDR3 is CASSPPYTF. The CDR3 coding sequence is TGTGCCAGCAGTCCCCCCTACACCTTC.

Only a few counts were recorded for this clonotype. The gene calls are TRBV30 and TRBJ2-1; D perhaps matches TRBD2 (5 bases). Trimming cost V 2 bases and J 0 bases, with 5 bases left between them. The CDR3 is 13 amino acids. Germline assignment: CDR1 GTSNPN and CDR2 SVGIG (reference sequence). The CDR3 loop reads CAWSTSSYNEQFF. CDR3 nucleotide sequence: TGTGCCTGGAGTACTAGCTCCTACAATGAGCAGTTCTTC.

A few counts support this clonotype. The chain joins TRBV18 to TRBJ1-1; maybe TRBD1 (6 bases). Trimming cost V 4 bases and J 3 bases, with 15 bases left between them. The germline CDR1 and CDR2 sequences are KGHSH and LQKENI. The CDR3 is 15 residues long. In DNA form, the CDR3 reads TGTGCCAGCTCACTTTATGGGGGCTTGGACACTGAAGCTTTCTTT. Encoded protein: CASSLYGGLDTEAFF. The full variable domain, with the rest looked up from reference TRBV18 and TRBJ1-1, is NAGVMQNPRHLVRRRGQEARLRCSPMKGHSHVYWYRQLPEEGLKFMVYLQKENIIDESGMPKERFSAEFPKEGPSILRIQQVVRGDSAAYFCASSLYGGLDTEAFFGQGTRLTVV.

This chain joins TRBV11-2 and TRBJ2-1, with TRBD2 matching over 13 bases. Per germline, CDR1 SGHAT and CDR2 FQNNGV. This CDR3 is built from 16 residues. V gave up 5 bases and J gave up 5 bases; unmatched junction bases: 6. CDR3 sequence: CASSPQLAGGDNEQFF. CDR3 DNA sequence: TGTGCCAGCAGCCCGCAACTAGCGGGGGGGGACAATGAGCAGTTCTTC.

V gene TRBV12-3 or TRBV12-4 combines with J gene TRBJ1-2, with 7 positions matching TRBD1. With V trimmed by 6 bases and J by 7 bases, 8 bases remained unmatched. This CDR3 has 13 amino acids. This CDR3 is CASSSTGVGGYTF. CDR3 coding DNA: TGTGCCAGCAGCTCCACAGGGGTAGGTGGCTACACCTTC.

V is TRBV7-8 and J is TRBJ1-2; 7 bases are shared with TRBD1. Germline lookup yields CDR1 SGHVS and CDR2 FQNEAQ. There are 15 residues in the CDR3. J lost 4 bases, V lost 5 bases, and 10 bases had no gene match. The CDR3 sequence: CASSTNGQALYGYTF. The CDR3, as DNA: TGTGCCAGCAGCACTAATGGACAGGCCCTCTATGGCTACACCTTC.

The chain couples TRBV30 to TRBJ2-7; 8 positions agree with TRBD1. The CDR3 length is 14 residues. V trimming: 3 bases; J trimming: 3 bases; junction bases outside the gene matches: 7. Germline V gene sequence: CDR1 GTSNPN, CDR2 SVGIG (reference sequence). The CDR3 here is CAWSLAGTGYEQYF. In DNA form, the CDR3 reads TGTGCCTGGAGCTTAGCCGGGACAGGCTACGAGCAGTACTTC.

Only a few counts were recorded for this clonotype. The chain carries TRBV11-2 and TRBJ1-1, with D possibly matching TRBD1 (6 bases). Germline values: CDR1 SGHAT, CDR2 FQNNGV. Trimming pared 2 bases from V and 4 bases from J, leaving 8 bases between. The CDR3 spans 13 residues. Here the CDR3 reads CASSLQGPTEAFF. CDR3 nucleotides: TGTGCCAGCAGCTTACAGGGGCCCACTGAAGCTTTCTTT.

This clonotype was counted a few times. In nucleotides, the CDR3 is TGTGCCAGCAGTGAATACGGACAGGGTTACGGCTACACCTTC. Its translation: CASSEYGQGYGYTF. The gene calls are TRBV25-1 and TRBJ1-2; 8 bases are shared with TRBD1. The CDR3 loop spans 14 amino acids. V dropped 0 bases and J dropped 8; count of bases not matched to a gene: 5. The germline V gene has CDR1 MGHDK and CDR2 SYGVNS.

This clonotype has a handful of counts. The chain uses TRBV12-3 or TRBV12-4 and TRBJ2-3, with D possibly being TRBD2 (6 bases). V was shortened by 4 bases and J by 1 base, with 15 bases between the two germline ends. This CDR3 contains 16 residues. The CDR3 reads CASSSHDSGRTDTQYF. CDR3 DNA sequence: TGTGCCAGCAGTTCACACGATAGCGGACGCACAGATACGCAGTATTTT.

The chain combines TRBV5-1 with TRBJ1-6, with 9 bases that match TRBD1. Germline CDR1 is SGHRS and CDR2 is YFSETQ. Germline trimming cut 2 bases from V and 5 bases from J; bases unmatched to any gene: 8. The CDR3 sequence is 17 residues long. CDR3 bases: TGCGCCAGCAGCTTTCGGTACGGGGACAGGGATAATTCACCCCTCCACTTT. The encoded protein is CASSFRYGDRDNSPLHF.

There are many counts of this clonotype. The chain couples TRBV7-9 to TRBJ2-5, with a tentative D call TRBD1 (6 bases). Germline CDR1 is SEHNR and CDR2 is FQNEAQ (reference sequence). V dropped 3 bases and J dropped 5 bases, with 7 bases sitting between them. CDR3 length equals 12 residues. CDR3 sequence reads: CASSLRGETQYF. CDR3 DNA sequence: TGTGCCAGCAGCTTGAGGGGGGAGACCCAGTACTTC.

This clonotype was observed a few times. The chain employs TRBV20-1 and TRBJ1-1; the match to TRBD1 covers 10 bases. Germline CDR1 reads DFQATT; CDR2 reads SNEGSKA (reference sequence). The CDR3 has 17 residues. V lost 0 bases to trimming and J lost 0 bases; unmatched junction nucleotides: 7. The CDR3 loop is CSARDTGQGLVNTEAFF. For the CDR3, the DNA is TGCAGTGCTAGAGATACGGGACAGGGGCTTGTGAACACTGAAGCTTTCTTT.

The rearrangement joins TRBV3-1 to TRBJ2-1, with 9 bases that match TRBD2. V dropped 3 bases and J dropped 7; count of bases not matched to a gene: 7. The CDR3 has 15 amino acids. Germline CDR1 reads LGHDT; CDR2 reads YNNKEL (reference sequence). Here the CDR3 reads CASSHPGGLANEQFF. DNA for the CDR3: TGTGCCAGCAGCCACCCTGGGGGACTAGCAAATGAGCAGTTCTTC.

This clonotype was observed a few times. J is TRBJ1-2 and V is TRBV12-3 or TRBV12-4, with 11 bases lining up with TRBD1. This CDR3 has 14 residues. The trim removed 7 bases at V and 8 bases at J, leaving 9 bases unmatched. The CDR3 DNA is TGTGCCAGCACCTCGGACAGGGGGCTCTACGGCTACACCTTC. It encodes CASTSDRGLYGYTF.

The sample holds a few counts of this clonotype. The chain employs TRBV7-3 and TRBJ2-6, with D unclear. Germline values: CDR1 SGHTA, CDR2 FQGTGA. The V gene lost 7 bases and the J gene lost 0 bases, with 4 bases spanning the gap. The CDR3 contains 13 residues. This CDR3 is CASTPSGANVLTF. For the CDR3, the DNA is TGTGCCAGCACCCCCTCTGGGGCCAACGTCCTGACTTTC.

This clonotype showed up just a few times. The rearrangement links TRBV7-2 to TRBJ1-1; D gene unclear. This CDR3 is 13 amino acids long. In germline, CDR1 is SGHTA, CDR2 FQGNSA. Trimming cost V 6 bases and J 1 base, with 9 bases left between them. CDR3 coding DNA: TGTGCCAGCAGAAAGACGGGGAACACTGAAGCTTTCTTT. This codes for CASRKTGNTEAFF.

This clonotype was seen more than once but under ten times. The rearrangement links TRBV20-1 to TRBJ2-1; no reliable D call. The CDR3 totals 12 residues. Germline values: CDR1 DFQATT, CDR2 SNEGSKA (reference sequence). V lost 3 bases and J 5 bases, leaving 8 bases between the germline ends. The CDR3 protein is CSASERDNEQFF. The CDR3 region has the DNA TGCAGTGCTAGTGAACGCGACAATGAGCAGTTCTTC.

This clonotype was seen a handful of times. The rearrangement uses TRBV7-3 and TRBJ2-1; a weak D match, TRBD2 (6 bases). Germline V gene data show CDR1 as SGHTA and CDR2 as FQGTGA. The CDR3 extends over 14 amino acids. The V end lost 2 bases, the J end lost 4 bases, and 9 bases lay between the germline ends. The CDR3 protein is CASSLQGLYNEQFF. CDR3 coding DNA: TGTGCCAGCAGCTTACAGGGACTTTACAATGAGCAGTTCTTC.

This clonotype turned up a few times. The chain carries TRBV7-2 and TRBJ1-2; no clear D gene. Germline CDR1 reads SGHTA; CDR2 reads FQGNSA. The CDR3 consists of 12 residues. The V gene lost 4 bases and the J gene lost 6 bases, with 9 bases spanning the gap. The CDR3 here is CASSSRFDGYTF. CDR3 coding DNA: TGTGCCAGCAGCTCCCGGTTTGATGGCTACACCTTC.

This clonotype was recorded many times. CDR3 protein: CASSLAPGSPNEKLFF. The CDR3 coding sequence is TGTGCCAGCAGCTTGGCGCCCGGGTCGCCGAATGAAAAACTGTTTTTT. The chain recombines TRBV5-6 with TRBJ1-4; unclear D gene. CDR1 SGHDT and CDR2 YYEEEE come from the germline V gene. Between the trimmed V and J ends, which lost 0 bases and 5 bases, there was a span of 14 bases. The CDR3 is 16 residues long.

The chain employs TRBV11-1 and TRBJ2-1; no clear D. CDR1 SGHAT and CDR2 FQDESV come from the germline V gene (reference sequence). V was shortened by 5 bases and J by 9 bases, with 20 bases between the two germline ends. This CDR3 comprises 15 residues. CDR3 nucleotide sequence: TGTGCCAGCAGCCCAATCACGGCCCCTAGGTCTGAGCAGTTCTTC. Amino acids: CASSPITAPRSEQFF.

This clonotype showed up just a few times. The CDR3: CASSLSFRGHEQFF. The CDR3 DNA sequence: TGTGCCAGCAGTTTATCGTTCAGGGGCCATGAGCAGTTCTTC. J is TRBJ2-1 and V is TRBV27, with D possibly TRBD1 on 6 matching bases. This CDR3 spans 14 amino acids. CDR1 and CDR2 from the germline V gene are MNHEY and SMNVEV (reference sequence). V was clipped by 0 bases and J by 8 bases, with 11 bases between them.